This T cell receptor beta chain comes out of a study of blood T cells in healthy people across ages. Broader study findings: It was not known whether donors were CMV positive (a possible confounder of expanded clonotype changes). In older individuals, TCR beta diversity per million T cells was lower, falling roughly linearly with age.

Trimming shortened V by 7 bases and J by 2 bases, and 16 bases separated the two germline ends. Germline lookup yields CDR1 SGHRS and CDR2 YFSETQ. The CDR3 length is 15 residues. The second PCR ran about 6 to 11 cycles with a sample-barcoded 5' primer and J-beta primers. TCRdb reprocessed the 5' RACE reads via MiXCR and lists one record per CDR3 protein. The sample comprises roughly 800,000 distinct CDR3 sequences, approximately 24% of which are singletons, and 3% rests with the top ten. Of note for this clonotype: Its cognate antigen is unknown.

These records were also assigned to another study, of T cells of mothers and their children. From that paper: Over 8.5 million TCR beta CDR3 reads were obtained from each mother, and some 3.2 million from each child. It was related mother-child pairs that showed slightly higher overlap than unrelated pairs, without reaching significance.

The TCR comes from a boy aged 5-17 years in good health. Sample: blood. This rearrangement joins TRBV5-1 to TRBJ1-5; no clear D gene. CDR3 nucleotide sequence: TGCGCCAGCCGACCAGATGGAGGTCGCAATCAGCCCCAGCATTTT. As protein: CASRPDGGRNQPQHF.